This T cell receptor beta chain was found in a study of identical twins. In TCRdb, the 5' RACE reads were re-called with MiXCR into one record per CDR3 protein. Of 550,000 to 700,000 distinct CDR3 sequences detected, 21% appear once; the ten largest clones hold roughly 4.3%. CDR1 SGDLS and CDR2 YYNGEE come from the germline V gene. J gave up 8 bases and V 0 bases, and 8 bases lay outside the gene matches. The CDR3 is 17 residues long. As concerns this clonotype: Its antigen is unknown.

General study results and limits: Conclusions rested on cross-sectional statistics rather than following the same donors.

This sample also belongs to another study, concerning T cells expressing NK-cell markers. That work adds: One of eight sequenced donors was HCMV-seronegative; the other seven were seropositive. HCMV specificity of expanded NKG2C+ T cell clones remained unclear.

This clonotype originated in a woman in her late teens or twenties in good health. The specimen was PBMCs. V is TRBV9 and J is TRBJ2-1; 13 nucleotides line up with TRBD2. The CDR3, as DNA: TGTGCCAGCAGCGTAGATACCGGGACTAGCGGGGCCGATGAGCAGTTCTTC. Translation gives CASSVDTGTSGADEQFF.